Listed below are T cell receptor beta chains from one sample, sequenced in a study of CD8 T cells in ankylosing spondylitis. TCRdb re-analysed the 5' RACE reads in MiXCR, keeping a single row per CDR3 protein. The sample yields about 840,000 distinct CDR3 sequences, 10% to 15% seen once. The source material was blood, either unsorted or a sorted T cell fraction (not recorded which). Receptor source: a male donor with ankylosing spondylitis. CDR3s include the opening cysteine and the closing phenylalanine or tryptophan. The order of the fields is V gene, J gene, clone size, D gene, CDR3 DNA, CDR3 protein. D genes are given only for firm matches. Only some rows state a clone size, as once, few, many or a class for expanded clones.

TRBV10-3	TRBJ2-7	-	-	TGTGCCATCAGTGAGTCTCTAGTCGGGGGCCCCCACTCCTACGAGCAGTACTTC	CAISESLVGGPHSYEQYF
TRBV20-1	TRBJ2-3	few	-	TGCAGTGCTAGTCCGGCGGGAGATACGCAGTATTTT	CSASPAGDTQYF
TRBV4-2	TRBJ1-2	-	TRBD1	TGTGCCAGCAGACCTGGGACAGGGAAGAACTATGGCTACACCTTC	CASRPGTGKNYGYTF
TRBV7-6	TRBJ1-1	few	-	TGTGCCAGCAGCCTTGACACGGGGTTGGGAGCTTTCTTT	CASSLDTGLGAFF
TRBV6-2/TRBV6-3	TRBJ2-1	few	-	TGTGCCAGCGGACGCAGGGGTTCCTACAATGAGCAGTTCTTC	CASGRRGSYNEQFF
TRBV20-1	TRBJ2-1	-	TRBD1	TGCAGTGCTAGATTCCCCAAAGGGGGCGTTGAGCAGTTCTTC	CSARFPKGGVEQFF
TRBV7-3	TRBJ1-1	few	-	TGTGCCAGCAGCGCCAGGCACAGGGTTGAAGCTTTCTTT	CASSARHRVEAFF
TRBV10-3	TRBJ1-1	few	-	TGTGCCATCAAGGCGGGGGGTGGTGAAGCTTTCTTT	CAIKAGGGEAFF
TRBV20-1	TRBJ2-3	many	-	TGCAGTGCTAATTTACAGGGACCAGATACGCAGTATTTT	CSANLQGPDTQYF
TRBV12-5	TRBJ1-2	few	-	TGTGCTAGTGGTTACCAGGGGTATTATGGCTACACCTTC	CASGYQGYYGYTF
TRBV4-3	TRBJ2-2	-	TRBD2	TGCGCCAGCGGAATCGGGGACTATAACACCGGGGAGCTGTTTTTT	CASGIGDYNTGELFF
TRBV5-1	TRBJ2-7	few	TRBD2	TGCGCCAGCAGCTTGGGTCCTAGCGGGAGGAGGTCCTACGAGCAGTACTTC	CASSLGPSGRRSYEQYF
TRBV6-5	TRBJ1-5	few	-	TGTGCCAGCAGTTACCTTAGCGGGAGCAATCAGCCCCAGCATTTT	CASSYLSGSNQPQHF
TRBV4-1	TRBJ2-7	-	-	TGCGCCAGCAGCCAAGTCATCAGGGAACCCTACGAGCAGTACTTC	CASSQVIREPYEQYF
TRBV20-1	TRBJ1-1	many	-	TGCAGTGCTCCCCCCGGGAGGAGCACTGAAGCTTTCTTT	CSAPPGRSTEAFF
TRBV4-3	TRBJ2-2	many	-	TGCGCCAGCAGCCAAAAATCGTACACCGGGGAGCTGTTTTTT	CASSQKSYTGELFF
TRBV7-6	TRBJ2-7	once	TRBD1	TGTGCCAGCAGCTATGGGACAGGGGGGACCTACGAGCAGTACTTC	CASSYGTGGTYEQYF
TRBV6-4	TRBJ1-6	-	-	TGTGCCAGCAGTGACTCGCCCGATTCACCCCTCCACTTT	CASSDSPDSPLHF
TRBV4-3	TRBJ1-2	many	TRBD1	TGCGCCAGCAGCCAAGATCTCGGACAGGGGGCCAATTTCTATGGCTACACCTTC	CASSQDLGQGANFYGYTF
TRBV4-2	TRBJ1-2	-	-	TGTGCCAGCAGCCTAATGTGGGACCGGATCCGATTCTATGGCTACACCTTC	CASSLMWDRIRFYGYTF
TRBV4-3	TRBJ1-2	-	-	TGCGCCAGCAGCCAAGCGACAGCTCGTGGCTACACCTTC	CASSQATARGYTF
TRBV7-2	TRBJ1-6	many	TRBD1	TGTGCCAGCAGCTTCCGTCGACAGGGTAATTCACCCCTCCACTTT	CASSFRRQGNSPLHF
TRBV7-2	TRBJ2-3	-	TRBD2	TGTGCCAGCAGCTTTTACGGGAGGGCAGATACGCAGTATTTT	CASSFYGRADTQYF
TRBV10-1	TRBJ2-7	many	-	TGCGCCAGCAGTGAGGAGTGGGAGCCCCCTTACGAGCAGTACTTC	CASSEEWEPPYEQYF
TRBV12-3/TRBV12-4	TRBJ1-5	many	-	TGTGCCAGCAGAAAGGACATGGGCCAGCCCCAGCATTTT	CASRKDMGQPQHF
TRBV7-9	TRBJ2-5	few	TRBD1	TGTGCCAGCAGCCAGGGGGCGAGTCGGGTGACCCAGTACTTC	CASSQGASRVTQYF
TRBV7-9	TRBJ1-4	few	-	TGTGCCAGCAGCCCGCAAAATGAAAAACTGTTTTTT	CASSPQNEKLFF
TRBV20-1	TRBJ1-3	few	-	TGCAGTGCTGTCTCGGGTCTCGACTCTGGAAACACCATATATTTT	CSAVSGLDSGNTIYF
TRBV7-2	TRBJ2-5	many	-	TGTGCCAGCAGCTTAGTCAGGGAAGAGACCCAGTACTTC	CASSLVREETQYF
TRBV6-1	TRBJ2-3	-	-	TGTGCCAGCAGGGGGGGACCCAACACAGATACGCAGTATTTT	CASRGGPNTDTQYF
TRBV11-3	TRBJ2-2	-	-	TGTGCCAGCAGCCCGGGTAGAATATTTACCGGGGAGCTGTTTTTT	CASSPGRIFTGELFF
TRBV20-1	TRBJ2-5	-	TRBD2	TGCAGTGCTAGGGGCGGAGCGCGGGGGTTATTACAAGAGACCCAGTACTTC	CSARGGARGLLQETQYF
TRBV5-1	TRBJ1-1	few	TRBD1	TGCGCCAGCAGCTTTAGGGGGCTTGACACTGAAGCTTTCTTT	CASSFRGLDTEAFF
TRBV7-6	TRBJ1-2	many	-	TGTGCCAGCAGCTTAGCGGGCAGTGGGAATGGCTACACCTTC	CASSLAGSGNGYTF
TRBV7-6	TRBJ2-5	-	-	TGTGCCAGCAGCTTAGACGTACGGGGGATGGAGACCCAGTACTTC	CASSLDVRGMETQYF
TRBV10-3	TRBJ2-7	-	-	TGTGCCATCAGGGGTAGGGACTCCTACGAGCAGTACTTC	CAIRGRDSYEQYF
TRBV20-1	TRBJ2-3	-	TRBD2	TGCAGTGCTAGCGGAAGCGGGGGGCCTACAGATACGCAGTATTTT	CSASGSGGPTDTQYF
TRBV12-3/TRBV12-4	TRBJ2-7	-	-	TGTACCTGCAGTTTTGTAGACAGGGTGTCGGGAGGGAACTCCTACGAGCAGTACTTC	CTCSFVDRVSGGNSYEQYF
TRBV6-2/TRBV6-3	TRBJ1-5	-	-	TGTGCCAGCAGTTACAGTCTTAGCAATCAGCCCCAGCATTTT	CASSYSLSNQPQHF
TRBV4-2	TRBJ2-1	-	-	TGTGCCAGCAGCCAAGATCGGAGCTACAGCCCGTACAATGAGCAGTTCTTC	CASSQDRSYSPYNEQFF
TRBV29-1	TRBJ2-5	-	TRBD2	TGCAGCGCCGGGGGGGACGGGGGTCTGGAGACCCAGTACTTC	CSAGGDGGLETQYF
TRBV20-1	TRBJ2-1	-	TRBD2	TGCAGTGCTAGAGACCTAGCGGGGGGGCCGTCCTACAATGAGCAGTTCTTC	CSARDLAGGPSYNEQFF
TRBV4-1	TRBJ2-5	-	-	TGCGCCAGCAGCCAAGGACCTGGGGTCCAAGAGACCCAGTACTTC	CASSQGPGVQETQYF
TRBV30	TRBJ1-6	-	-	TGTGCCTGGAATAGTGCTTATAATTCACCCCTCCACTTT	CAWNSAYNSPLHF
TRBV27	TRBJ1-6	-	-	TGTGCCAGCAGTTCCTTCAGCCTTGGCTCCTATAATTCACCCCTCCACTTT	CASSSFSLGSYNSPLHF
TRBV7-2	TRBJ1-6	many	-	TGTGCCAGCAGCCCCCAGATTAACTATAATTCACCCCTCCACTTT	CASSPQINYNSPLHF
TRBV7-2	TRBJ2-7	-	-	TGTGCCAGCAGCCTTCACCCGGGACAATCCTACGAGCAGTACTTC	CASSLHPGQSYEQYF
TRBV5-1	TRBJ2-7	few	-	TGCGCCAGCAGCCGGGAGGGGGCAGGTGGTTCCTACGAGCAGTACTTC	CASSREGAGGSYEQYF
TRBV30	TRBJ2-2	-	TRBD2	TGTGCCTGGAGAGGACTAGCGGGAGTTACCGGGGAGCTGTTTTTT	CAWRGLAGVTGELFF
TRBV18	TRBJ1-2	-	-	TGTGCCAGCTCACCGTCTGGGAGGGACTATGGCTACACCTTC	CASSPSGRDYGYTF
TRBV24-1	TRBJ2-6	few	-	TGTGCCACCAGTGACTCGACAGGGAGGGGTCACTCTGGGGCCAACGTCCTGACTTTC	CATSDSTGRGHSGANVLTF
TRBV10-3	TRBJ2-5	many	-	TGTGCCATCAGTGAGCCAGCACAAGAGACCCAGTACTTC	CAISEPAQETQYF
TRBV29-1	TRBJ2-5	few	-	TGCAGCGTCCTATTAACGGAGACCCAGTACTTC	CSVLLTETQYF
TRBV29-1	TRBJ2-3	-	TRBD2	TGCAGCGTCACGTCCGGATTAGCGGGTTTTTTTTCAGATACGCAGTATTTT	CSVTSGLAGFFSDTQYF